The 14 T cell receptor beta chains given below trace back to one sample, sequenced in a study of control samples from healthy donors and cancer patients (dated by TCRdb to 2020 to 2021). Preparation of the library involved the immunoSEQ multiplex PCR assay. TCRdb stores this immuneACCESS table with in-frame sequences only. Part of the clones is absent; in the studies checked, under half of the shortfall reflects unresolved V genes, and no reason is known for the rest. This sample holds 110,000 to 150,000 clones; 89% were observed only once. Just under 5% of the sample goes to the ten largest clones. The sequenced material came from blood. The receptors originated from a young man in good health.

This chain links TRBV4-3 with TRBJ1-1, with TRBD1 matching 8 bases. The CDR3 runs to 15 residues. With 3 bases clipped from V and 4 bases from J, the junction kept 7 bases outside the gene matches. Germline-derived CDR1 and CDR2 are LGHNA and YSLEER. The CDR3 region is CASSHRTGPSTEAFF. The CDR3 DNA is TGCGCCAGCAGCCATCGGACAGGGCCCAGCACTGAAGCTTTCTTT.

The V and J genes are TRBV12-3 or TRBV12-4 and TRBJ2-7; 7 positions match TRBD1. The CDR3 extends over 13 amino acids. J lost 2 bases, V lost 6 bases, and 4 bases had no gene match. CDR3 sequence reads: CASSPTGTYEQYF. CDR3 bases: TGTGCCAGCAGCCCGACAGGGACCTACGAGCAGTACTTC.

The chain recombines TRBV6-2 or TRBV6-3 with TRBJ2-1, with 8 bases aligning to TRBD2. V dropped 6 bases and J dropped 9; count of bases not matched to a gene: 16. This CDR3 has 16 residues. Germline CDR1 reads MNHEY; CDR2 reads SVGEGT. The CDR3 is CASSRGRPGREGEQFF. The CDR3 nucleotides read TGTGCCAGCAGCCGGGGGCGACCCGGCCGGGAGGGTGAGCAGTTCTTC.

The rearrangement uses TRBV14 and TRBJ1-6; 10 bases are a match to TRBD1. Germline V CDR1 and CDR2: SGHDN, FVKESK. The V segment lost 5 bases and the J segment 7 bases; nucleotides outside the gene matches: 5. The CDR3 sequence is 15 residues long. CDR3 region: CASSSGQGGNSPLHF. CDR3 DNA sequence: TGTGCCAGCAGCTCAGGACAGGGGGGCAATTCACCCCTCCACTTT.

V gene TRBV7-2 combines with J gene TRBJ2-1; D possibly corresponds to TRBD1 (5 bases). This CDR3 region has 16 residues. Per germline, CDR1 SGHTA and CDR2 FQGNSA. Trimming cost V 0 bases and J 6 bases, with 15 bases left between them. CDR3 protein: CASSLARLSGSNEQFF. The DNA of the CDR3 is TGTGCCAGCAGCTTAGCGAGGCTATCAGGGTCCAATGAGCAGTTCTTC.

This chain joins TRBV4-3 and TRBJ1-5; no clear D. The germline V gene encodes CDR1 LGHNA and CDR2 YSLEER. This CDR3 spans 13 amino acids. V gave up 0 bases and J gave up 9 bases, with 9 bases separating them. The CDR3 DNA sequence: TGCGCCAGCAGCCAAGAATTGGTTGCGCCCCAGCATTTT. Translated: CASSQELVAPQHF.

The J gene is TRBJ2-1, the V gene TRBV7-3; maybe TRBD2 (6 bases). Trimming took off 4 bases at V and 4 bases at J, with 8 bases between the two ends. CDR3 size: 13 residues. The germline gives CDR1 SGHTA, CDR2 FQGTGA. CDR3 DNA: TGTGCCAGCAGCTCCGGGACTTACAATGAGCAGTTCTTC. It specifies CASSSGTYNEQFF.

This chain uses TRBV10-3 with TRBJ2-1, with TRBD2 identical over 7 bases. V shed 3 bases and J 6 bases; nucleotides not matched to a gene: 8. The CDR3 totals 15 residues. From germline, CDR1 is ENHRY and CDR2 SYGVKD. The CDR3 here is CAISEGKAGPNEQFF. The CDR3 nucleotides are TGTGCCATCAGTGAAGGGAAAGCGGGACCCAATGAGCAGTTCTTC.

V usage is TRBV11-2 and J usage is TRBJ2-1; TRBD2 matches at 10 bases. The germline V gene encodes CDR1 SGHAT and CDR2 FQNNGV. V was pared by 5 bases and J by 12 bases, with 16 bases of the junction left unmatched. The CDR3 consists of 16 residues. The chain's CDR3 is CASSLGLAEGQIRQFF. DNA of the CDR3: TGTGCCAGCAGCCTCGGACTAGCGGAAGGCCAGATCCGGCAGTTCTTC. Complete variable domain (other parts from reference TRBV11-2 and TRBJ2-1): EAGVAQSPRYKIIEKRQSVAFWCNPISGHATLYWYQQILGQGPKLLIQFQNNGVVDDSQLPKDRFSAERLKGVDSTLKIQPAKLEDSAVYLCASSLGLAEGQIRQFFGPGTRLTVL.

The rearrangement joins TRBV4-3 to TRBJ1-4; D perhaps matches TRBD1 (5 bases). V lost 3 bases and J lost 8, with 19 bases in between. Germline V lookup: CDR1 LGHNA, CDR2 YSLEER. The CDR3 sequence is 16 residues long. CDR3 DNA: TGCGCCAGCAGCCAGCCCGGCGGGGGACTTCGGGAAAAACTGTTTTTT. It is translated as CASSQPGGGLREKLFF.

The chain recombines TRBV5-4 with TRBJ1-4; D remains unclear. This CDR3 is built from 14 residues. Germline-derived CDR1 and CDR2 are SGHNT and YYREEE (reference sequence). V lost 0 bases, J lost 5 bases, and 8 bases lay in between. The CDR3 coding sequence is TGTGCCAGCAGCTTGGACGCGGGGAATGAAAAACTGTTTTTT. It is translated as CASSLDAGNEKLFF.

V and J are TRBV2 and TRBJ1-1; D is uncertain. V was cut by 7 bases and J by 1 base, with 4 bases left in between. This CDR3 spans 11 amino acids. Germline CDR1 reads SNHLY; CDR2 reads FYNNEI. This chain's CDR3 is CASTQNTEAFF. In DNA, the CDR3 is TGTGCCAGCACTCAGAACACTGAAGCTTTCTTT.

The V gene is TRBV27, the J gene TRBJ2-7, with 7 bases that match TRBD1. CDR1 and CDR2 from the germline V gene are MNHEY and SMNVEV (reference sequence). Trimming cost V 5 bases and J 0 bases; bases outside gene matches: 10. The CDR3 loop spans 16 amino acids. The CDR3 DNA reads as TGTGCCAGCAGTCCCCTAGGACAGGCCGCCTCCTACGAGCAGTACTTC. This encodes CASSPLGQAASYEQYF.

The chain has TRBV19 and TRBJ2-7, with 7 bases lining up with TRBD1. The CDR3 spans 14 residues. The germline gives CDR1 LNHDA, CDR2 SQIVND (reference sequence). Losses at the gene ends were 3 bases for V and 3 bases for J; bases not matched to a gene: 5. CDR3 protein: CASSIGPGGYEQYF. CDR3 bases: TGTGCCAGTAGTATTGGGCCAGGGGGCTACGAGCAGTACTTC.